This T cell receptor beta chain is drawn from a study of blood T cell repertoires in COVID-19. Authors' methods: Scientists estimated how many nucleated cells there were by amplifying reference gene primers. This table comes from immunoSEQ multiplex PCR, and its TCRdb copy is limited to in-frame clones, with some not included. V, J and clone size are taken as reported in that table, and D and trimming were inferred from the DNA itself. Of approximately 240,000 clones listed, 80% to 90% are singletons. V was cut by 3 bases and J by 0 bases, with 12 bases left in between. There are 14 residues in the CDR3. The V gene's germline CDR1 is GTSNPN and CDR2 SVGIG (reference sequence).

V is TRBV30 and J is TRBJ2-7, with a tentative D call TRBD2 (6 bases). This TCR derives from a man aged 50 or older who had recovered from COVID-19. Material for sequencing was peripheral blood. CDR3 DNA sequence: TGTGCCTGGAGAAGGGCGGGGAGCTCCTACGAGCAGTACTTC. It encodes CAWRRAGSSYEQYF.